This is a list of T cell receptor beta chains from one sample in a study of OX40 agonist ivuxolimab in advanced cancers. Assay used: immunoSEQ multiplex PCR; TCRdb lists only in-frame clones, some missing. The sample comprises tens of thousands of clones, 89% of which are singletons, and 12% rests with the top ten. The material was CD4+ or CD8+ T cells sorted from blood, obtained in a trial of the OX40 agonist ivuxolimab. The receptors were gathered from an adult with an advanced solid tumor such as melanoma, head and neck, liver or kidney cancer. The CDR3 runs from the conserved cysteine through the conserved F or W. A D gene is named only where the DNA matches it firmly. Part of the rows lack a size; the others show once, few, many or a class for expanded clones.

TRBV5-5	.	.	TRBJ2-7	TGTGCCAGCAGCTTGGTTTGGACCGCCGGAAGGAACGAGGAGCAGTACTTC	CASSLVWTAGRNEEQYF
TRBV7-9	.	.	TRBJ1-1	TGTGCCAGCAGCACCGATGAGTACACTGAAGCTTTCTTT	CASSTDEYTEAFF
TRBV21-1	.	.	TRBJ2-2	TGTGCCAGCAGCAAAGTGCACAAACAGGTAAACACCGGGGAGCTGTTTTTT	CASSKVHKQVNTGELFF
TRBV7-6	.	.	TRBJ2-5	TGTGCCAGCAGCTCTTGGGGGGACCAAGAGACCCAGTACTTC	CASSSWGDQETQYF
TRBV4-1	.	.	TRBJ1-4	TGCGCCAGCAGCCAAGAGGGTCGAGGGACTAATGAAAAACTGTTTTTT	CASSQEGRGTNEKLFF
TRBV6-5	TRBD2	.	TRBJ2-1	TGTGCCAGCAGTTACGGAAGCGGGGGTATCTATCATGAGCAGTTCTTC	CASSYGSGGIYHEQFF
TRBV11-2	TRBD2	.	TRBJ2-7	TGTGCCAGCAGCTTAGAAGCGGGAGCCTTCTACGAGCAGTACTTC	CASSLEAGAFYEQYF
TRBV19	.	.	TRBJ1-2	TGTGCCAGTAGTAGTTGGGACGGCGGACCTTATGGCTACACCTTC	CASSSWDGGPYGYTF
TRBV7-9	.	.	TRBJ2-7	TGTGCCAGCAGCGGCGAGGACCGATCCTCCTACGAGCAGTACTTC	CASSGEDRSSYEQYF
TRBV9	.	.	TRBJ2-5	TGTGCCAGCAGCGCGCCTCGATATGAGACCCAGTACTTC	CASSAPRYETQYF
TRBV4-1	TRBD1	.	TRBJ2-7	TGCGCCAGCAGCCACCAGGGGGCTACCTACGAGCAGTACTTC	CASSHQGATYEQYF
TRBV19	.	once	TRBJ2-1	TGTGCCAGTGACGTCGAGGGGCATGAGCAGTTCTTC	CASDVEGHEQFF
TRBV5-1	.	.	TRBJ1-1	TGCGCCAGCAGCCCCGAAGTAGGGATCCCTGAAGCTTTCTTT	CASSPEVGIPEAFF
TRBV5-6	.	.	TRBJ2-6	TGTGCCAGCAGCCGCGACGGCTCTGGGGCCAACGTCCTGACTTTC	CASSRDGSGANVLTF
TRBV27	.	.	TRBJ2-1	TGTGCCAGCAGTTTACTGGGGGCCAATGAGCAGTTCTTC	CASSLLGANEQFF
TRBV7-9	.	once	TRBJ1-2	TGTGCCAGCAGCTTAGGGTCTAACCCCGGCTACACCTTC	CASSLGSNPGYTF
TRBV28	.	.	TRBJ1-5	TGTGCCAGCAGTTTATCGTCTCGGGGGGAACAGCCCCAGCATTTT	CASSLSSRGEQPQHF
TRBV7-9	.	.	TRBJ2-7	TGTGCCAGCAGCAATATCGGACCGGTCTACGAGCAGTACTTC	CASSNIGPVYEQYF
TRBV5-1	.	.	TRBJ2-7	TGCGCCAGCAGGCGGGACAGTGGGTACGAGCAGTACTTC	CASRRDSGYEQYF
TRBV7-9	.	.	TRBJ2-3	TGTGCCGGTCTAGTTGGACACCCACTAGATACGCAGTATTTT	CAGLVGHPLDTQYF
TRBV5-4	.	.	TRBJ2-2	TGTGCCAGCAGCTTGTCCGGCGGCGGGGAGCTGTTTTTT	CASSLSGGGELFF
TRBV27	.	.	TRBJ1-1	TGTGCCAGCCGACCGACAGGACTGAACACTGAAGCTTTCTTT	CASRPTGLNTEAFF
TRBV19	TRBD1	.	TRBJ2-1	TGTGCCAGTAGTATCGGGGACAGCAATGAGCAGTTCTTC	CASSIGDSNEQFF
TRBV11-2	TRBD1	.	TRBJ1-1	TGTGCCAGCAGCTTTTCAGGGGGCCTAGCTGAAGCTTTCTTT	CASSFSGGLAEAFF
TRBV7-9	.	.	TRBJ2-7	TGTGCCAGCAGCCCGGACTGGGTTTACGAGCAGTACTTC	CASSPDWVYEQYF
TRBV5-1	TRBD1	many	TRBJ1-6	TGCGCCAGCAGCTTGGGACAGGGTGGTAATTCACCCCTCCACTTT	CASSLGQGGNSPLHF
TRBV10-2	.	.	TRBJ1-1	TGCGCCAGCAGTCCTGGGCGGTGGGGGGAGACTCGGGAAGCTTTCTTT	CASSPGRWGETREAFF
TRBV6-5	.	.	TRBJ2-1	TGTGCCAGCAGTTCGGGGATCTACAATGAGCAGTTCTTC	CASSSGIYNEQFF
TRBV11-2	.	.	TRBJ2-7	TGTGCCAGCAGACCATCATCCTTCTACGAGCAGTACTTC	CASRPSSFYEQYF
TRBV19	.	.	TRBJ1-1	TGTGCCAGTAGTCCTCCGGGAGCGAACACTGAAGCTTTCTTT	CASSPPGANTEAFF
TRBV2	.	.	TRBJ2-2	TGTGCCAAAAAAGGGGGCACCGGGGAGCTGTTTTTT	CAKKGGTGELFF
TRBV27	TRBD2	.	TRBJ2-7	TGTGCCAGCAGTCCAGGGACTAGCGGGGCCTACGAGCAGTACTTC	CASSPGTSGAYEQYF
TRBV19	.	.	TRBJ1-5	TGTGCCAGTAAAGGTAGCCCCTCGGGGAATCAGCCCCAGCATTTT	CASKGSPSGNQPQHF
TRBV5-1	.	.	TRBJ2-2	TGCGCCAGCAGCTTAGGTCAGGTTGACACCGGGGAGCTGTTTTTT	CASSLGQVDTGELFF
TRBV7-3	.	.	TRBJ2-1	TGTGCCAGCAGCTTGGTGGGGAGCTCCTACAATGAGCAGTTCTTC	CASSLVGSSYNEQFF
TRBV29-1	.	.	TRBJ1-1	TGCAGCGTGGATGGGTCAGGCCGGGGCACTGAAGCTTTCTTT	CSVDGSGRGTEAFF
TRBV6-6	.	.	TRBJ1-2	TGTGCCAGCAGCCCAGCCGTGGCTAACTATGGCTACACCTTC	CASSPAVANYGYTF
TRBV7-8	.	.	TRBJ2-3	TGTGCCAGCAGCCCCCAAAGCGGGCCGCGCACAGATACGCAGTATTTT	CASSPQSGPRTDTQYF
TRBV6-1	.	.	TRBJ2-1	TGTGCCAGCAGTGAAGGGGTCCGCCGGTACCCCAATGAGCAGTTCTTC	CASSEGVRRYPNEQFF
TRBV6-1	.	.	TRBJ1-5	TGTGCCAGCAGCAGGGAAGGATGGACGGGTCAGCCCCAGCATTTT	CASSREGWTGQPQHF
TRBV6-1	.	.	TRBJ2-5	TGTGCCAGCAGTGAAGCAGGGTGGGTCGGCCAAGAGACCCAGTACTTC	CASSEAGWVGQETQYF